Listed below are T cell receptor beta chains from one sample, sequenced in a study of blood T cell repertoires in COVID-19. Method: immunoSEQ multiplex PCR; TCRdb's copy keeps in-frame clones and lacks some. The sample has around 190,000 clones; roughly 80% are singletons. The source material was PBMCs or T cells enriched from blood (not recorded which). Every receptor here comes from a woman younger than 45 who had recovered from COVID-19. CDR3s include the opening cysteine and the closing phenylalanine or tryptophan.

TRBV7-6	TRBJ2-3	CASSLALRDRGLSDTQYF
TRBV18	TRBJ2-2	CASSRSQRPNTGELFF
TRBV9	TRBJ2-7	CASSVGAGGKGSYEQYF
TRBV30	TRBJ1-3	CAWSVPGVSGNTIYF
TRBV5-1	TRBJ2-5	CASSLGTSDHQETQYF
TRBV27	TRBJ1-5	CASSLSARRAQPQHF
TRBV28	TRBJ1-1	CASSPGALNTEAFF
TRBV5-1	TRBJ2-2	CASSNPTSGGYTNTGELFF
TRBV3-1/TRBV3-2	TRBJ2-3	CASRDSGGSDTQYF
TRBV6-2/TRBV6-3	TRBJ1-2	CASSTIQGNYGYTF
TRBV11-2	TRBJ1-2	CASSLGTGVVYGYTF
TRBV7-6	TRBJ1-2	CASSRGTAPHYGYTF
TRBV28	TRBJ1-2	CASSSPATVEGYTF
TRBV3-1/TRBV3-2	TRBJ2-1	CASSQITDRVNEQFF
TRBV11-2	TRBJ1-1	CASSSQPGGNTEAFF
TRBV4-2	TRBJ2-5	CASSPEAPSSMETQYF
TRBV10-3	TRBJ1-3	CAISEGDSRNTIYF
TRBV30	TRBJ2-3	CAWRFSGTIRPDTQYF
TRBV2	TRBJ2-1	CASSGGGLGDEQFF
TRBV18	TRBJ1-3	CASSQLTGTGGSLSGNTIYF
TRBV7-6	TRBJ1-2	CASSSGQYGYTF
TRBV7-8	TRBJ2-4	CASSLKIGTSVAKNIQYF
TRBV14	TRBJ2-4	CASSQRELLAKNIQYF
TRBV2	TRBJ2-3	CASRRLAGGPDTQYF
TRBV19	TRBJ1-6	CASTPPGRIGSPLHF
TRBV19	TRBJ1-1	CASSIVGQGTSEAFF
TRBV2	TRBJ1-5	CASSGWQGSNQPQHF
TRBV24-1	TRBJ2-1	CATSDPSGGVYNEQFF
TRBV25-1	TRBJ1-2	CASREDGNYGYTF
TRBV2	TRBJ1-4	CATTGTENEKLFF
TRBV18	TRBJ2-1	CASSPRLGSEQFF
TRBV28	TRBJ2-5	CASSPPGNQETQYF
TRBV5-5	TRBJ1-2	CASSSGTGGMYGYTF
TRBV3-1/TRBV3-2	TRBJ2-7	CASSQDRSARSRYEQYF